The 24 T cell receptor beta chains in this list originate from one sample, sequenced in a study of shared clonotypes between healthy human individuals. Repertoires were generated with immunoSEQ multiplex PCR, while TCRdb's copy carries only in-frame clones and drops some. The table includes a few million clones, around 95% detected once. The sample comprised naive CD4+ T cells sorted from blood. Subset here: CD45RA+ positively selected. These receptors were obtained from a man younger than 30 in good health.

The chain has TRBV5-1 and TRBJ2-7, with 10 bases identical to TRBD2. The CDR3 runs 15 residues. Germline V CDR1 and CDR2: SGHRS, YFSETQ. Trimming cost V 4 bases and J 4 bases; bases outside gene matches: 8. The CDR3, as DNA: TGCGCCAGCAGCCCGCTCTCTAGCGGGAGTTACGAGCAGTACTTC. It encodes CASSPLSSGSYEQYF. The full variable domain, its missing parts supplied by reference TRBV5-1 and TRBJ2-7, is KAGVTQTPRYLIKTRGQQVTLSCSPISGHRSVSWYQQTPGQGLQFLFEYFSETQRNKGNFPGRFSGRQFSNSRSEMNVSTLELGDSALYLCASSPLSSGSYEQYFGPGTRLTVT.

The chain recombines TRBV19 with TRBJ1-2, with D uncertain. The CDR3 runs 13 residues. V was clipped by 4 bases and J by 5 bases, with 11 bases between them. Per the germline V gene, CDR1 is LNHDA and CDR2 is SQIVND (reference sequence). The CDR3 nucleotides read TGTGCCAGTAGTAGTCAGCTACTTTATGGCTACACCTTC. It encodes CASSSQLLYGYTF. The variable domain in full, with the rest retrieved from reference TRBV19 and TRBJ1-2, is DGGITQSPKYLFRKEGQNVTLSCEQNLNHDAMYWYRQDPGQGLRLIYYSQIVNDFQKGDIAEGYSVSREKKESFPLTVTSAQKNPTAFYLCASSSQLLYGYTFGSGTRLTVV.

This chain uses TRBV9 with TRBJ2-2; no reliable D call. The V and J ends lost 0 bases and 13 bases respectively, with 22 bases between them. The V gene's germline CDR1 is SGDLS and CDR2 YYNGEE. This CDR3 comprises 16 residues. The CDR3 DNA sequence: TGTGCCAGCAGCGTAGAAAGCCGGCTCTCGATGGGCAGGCTGTTTTTT. Encoded protein: CASSVESRLSMGRLFF.

As for this clone: The sample holds other DNA sequences that translate to the same CDR3. The V call is TRBV5-1, the J call TRBJ2-7; 14 bases fit TRBD2. V shed 0 bases, J shed 2 bases, and the junction held 4 bases outside the gene matches. This CDR3 comprises 17 residues. The V gene's germline CDR1 is SGHRS and CDR2 YFSETQ. As DNA, the CDR3 is TGCGCCAGCAGCTTGGGACTAGCGGGAGGGATACCCTACGAGCAGTACTTC. It is translated as CASSLGLAGGIPYEQYF.

The rearrangement links TRBV7-9 to TRBJ2-3; 8 nucleotides agree with TRBD1. The CDR3 consists of 15 residues. Unmatched junction bases numbered 6, after V lost 3 bases and J lost 4 bases. CDR1 SEHNR and CDR2 FQNEAQ come from the germline V gene (reference sequence). DNA for the CDR3: TGTGCCAGCAGCTTTACGGGACAGGCGCCAGATACGCAGTATTTT. As protein: CASSFTGQAPDTQYF.

The rearrangement uses TRBV5-1 and TRBJ2-5; TRBD2 matches at 10 bases. This CDR3 spans 16 amino acids. The germline gives CDR1 SGHRS, CDR2 YFSETQ. The junction had 9 bases not matched to a gene; V was cut back by 5 bases and J by 2 bases. The CDR3 sequence is CASRDKRLAGQETQYF. The CDR3 bases are TGCGCCAGCAGGGATAAGCGACTAGCGGGTCAAGAGACCCAGTACTTC.

The rearrangement uses TRBV5-1 and TRBJ2-5; no definite D call. Germline V CDR1 and CDR2: SGHRS, YFSETQ. The ends were cut back, 4 bases at V and 5 bases at J, with 12 bases in the middle. CDR3 length: 13 amino acids. This CDR3 is CASSTTSSETQYF. The CDR3 DNA follows: TGCGCCAGCAGCACCACCTCGTCGGAGACCCAGTACTTC. The complete variable domain, with remaining parts taken from reference TRBV5-1 and TRBJ2-5, reads KAGVTQTPRYLIKTRGQQVTLSCSPISGHRSVSWYQQTPGQGLQFLFEYFSETQRNKGNFPGRFSGRQFSNSRSEMNVSTLELGDSALYLCASSTTSSETQYFGPGTRLLVL.

The chain joins TRBV6-4 to TRBJ2-2, with D possibly matching TRBD2 (5 bases). The CDR3 extends over 15 amino acids. The germline V gene encodes CDR1 MRHNA and CDR2 SNTAGT. Trimming took 3 bases from V and 6 from J, leaving 14 bases between them. In DNA form, the CDR3 reads TGTGCCAGCAGTGATGATCGAGGGAAGGCCGGGGAGCTGTTTTTT. Translation: CASSDDRGKAGELFF.

The J gene is TRBJ2-3, the V gene TRBV5-1; the D is unclear. Per germline, CDR1 SGHRS and CDR2 YFSETQ. Deletions cut 4 bases from V and 4 bases from J, with 22 bases between. The length of the CDR3 is 17 residues. The CDR3, as DNA: TGCGCCAGCAGCCAAGGACGAGCCTCAAGCTTGGCAGATACGCAGTATTTT. Amino acids: CASSQGRASSLADTQYF.

This chain links TRBV7-9 with TRBJ2-7; TRBD2 matches at 13 bases. V trimming: 5 bases; J trimming: 3 bases; junction bases outside the gene matches: 4. The CDR3 loop spans 15 amino acids. The germline CDR1 and CDR2 sequences are SEHNR and FQNEAQ (reference sequence). The CDR3 reads CASSITSGRDYEQYF. The CDR3 DNA follows: TGTGCCAGCAGCATTACTAGCGGGAGGGACTACGAGCAGTACTTC. The variable domain in full, with the rest retrieved from reference TRBV7-9 and TRBJ2-7, is DTGVSQNPRHKITKRGQNVTFRCDPISEHNRLYWYRQTLGQGPEFLTYFQNEAQLEKSRLLSDRFSAERPKGSFSTLEIQRTEQGDSAMYLCASSITSGRDYEQYFGPGTRLTVT.

V usage is TRBV5-4 and J usage is TRBJ2-7, with 8 bases fitting TRBD1. CDR1 is SGHNT and CDR2 is YYREEE in the germline V gene (reference sequence). V lost 4 bases to trimming and J lost 3 bases; unmatched junction nucleotides: 9. The CDR3 has 15 residues. The CDR3 nucleotides are TGTGCCAGCAGCGCGCAGGGACAGGCCATCTACGAGCAGTACTTC. Protein: CASSAQGQAIYEQYF.

The chain uses TRBV6-5 and TRBJ2-3, with D possibly being TRBD1 or TRBD2 (6 bases each). The CDR3 loop spans 15 amino acids. V dropped 6 bases and J dropped 7 bases, with 20 bases sitting between them. CDR1 and CDR2 from the germline V gene are MNHEY and SVGAGI. CDR3 DNA sequence: TGTGCCAGCAGGGCTCTCGGGGGCAGTGGGAATACGCAGTATTTT. Translated: CASRALGGSGNTQYF.

Turning to this clone: Other DNA sequences within the sample encode an identical CDR3. The rearrangement uses TRBV5-4 and TRBJ2-5; the D gene could be TRBD1 or TRBD2 (6 bases each). The CDR3 has 14 residues. The germline V gene encodes CDR1 SGHNT and CDR2 YYREEE (reference sequence). V was cut by 5 bases and J by 5 bases, with 16 bases left in between. CDR3 residues: CASSPGGGRETQYF. CDR3 DNA sequence: TGTGCCAGCAGTCCTGGTGGGGGGCGTGAGACCCAGTACTTC. Supplemented by reference TRBV5-4 and TRBJ2-5, the full variable domain reads ETGVTQSPTHLIKTRGQQVTLRCSSQSGHNTVSWYQQALGQGPQFIFQYYREEENGRGNFPPRFSGLQFPNYSSELNVNALELDDSALYLCASSPGGGRETQYFGPGTRLLVL.

CDR3 coding DNA: TGTGCCAGCCTCTTTTCTTACGAGCTGTTTTTT. As protein: CASLFSYELFF. This chain links TRBV6-6 with TRBJ2-2; no clear D gene. CDR1 MNHNY and CDR2 SVGAGI come from the germline V gene (reference sequence). Deletions cut 8 bases from V and 11 bases from J, with 12 bases between. This CDR3 is 11 amino acids long.

This rearrangement joins TRBV7-3 to TRBJ2-5; tentatively, D is TRBD2 (5 bases). CDR3 size: 15 residues. V lost 0 bases and J lost 9, with 17 bases in between. Germline values: CDR1 SGHTA, CDR2 FQGTGA. The CDR3 reads CASSLTREKGKAQYF. As DNA, the CDR3 is TGTGCCAGCAGCTTAACGAGGGAGAAAGGGAAGGCCCAGTACTTC. Full variable domain (rest looked up from reference TRBV7-3 and TRBJ2-5): GAGVSQTPSNKVTEKGKYVELRCDPISGHTALYWYRQSLGQGPEFLIYFQGTGAADDSGLPNDRFFAVRPEGSVSTLKIQRTERGDSAVYLCASSLTREKGKAQYFGPGTRLLVL.

The rearrangement links TRBV30 to TRBJ2-3, with a possible D match to TRBD2 (5 bases). The CDR3 consists of 12 residues. Trimming pared 3 bases from V and 6 bases from J, leaving 10 bases between. Germline CDR1 is GTSNPN and CDR2 is SVGIG (reference sequence). The chain's CDR3 is CAWSGPGDTQYF. The CDR3 bases are TGTGCCTGGAGCGGACCGGGGGATACGCAGTATTTT.

This chain joins TRBV5-4 and TRBJ2-7, with TRBD2 matching over 12 bases. Germline V gene sequence: CDR1 SGHNT, CDR2 YYREEE (reference sequence). The CDR3 has 17 amino acids. With 4 bases clipped from V and 0 bases from J, the junction kept 8 bases outside the gene matches. CDR3 residues: CASSPGQLAGGSYEQYF. DNA of the CDR3: TGTGCCAGCAGCCCGGGCCAACTAGCGGGGGGCTCCTACGAGCAGTACTTC.

CDR3 nucleotides: TGCGCCAGCAGCCCACCAGGGGCAGCCGGGGAGACCCAGTACTTC. It yields the protein CASSPPGAAGETQYF. V and J are TRBV5-1 and TRBJ2-5; perhaps TRBD1 as D (6 bases). This CDR3 has 15 residues. Trimming pared 4 bases from V and 5 bases from J, leaving 18 bases between. Germline V gives CDR1 SGHRS, CDR2 YFSETQ.

CDR3 DNA: TGCGCCAGCAGCCTGGCATTGGGGAAACAAGAGACCCAGTACTTC. It translates to CASSLALGKQETQYF. The rearrangement links TRBV5-1 to TRBJ2-5; no reliable D call. Germline V lookup: CDR1 SGHRS, CDR2 YFSETQ. The CDR3 has 15 residues. Trimming removed 4 bases from V and 2 bases from J, with 15 bases in between. Drawing the rest from reference TRBV5-1 and TRBJ2-5, the complete variable domain is KAGVTQTPRYLIKTRGQQVTLSCSPISGHRSVSWYQQTPGQGLQFLFEYFSETQRNKGNFPGRFSGRQFSNSRSEMNVSTLELGDSALYLCASSLALGKQETQYFGPGTRLLVL.

Note on this clone: At one end the junction does not follow the germline gene, possibly because of a read error. This chain joins TRBV2 and TRBJ2-7; weak D call: TRBD1 (5 bases). CDR1 is SNHLY, CDR2 FYNNEI, per germline. There are 14 residues in the CDR3. The CDR3 coding sequence is TGTGCCAGCAGCGAAGACAGAAACTTCTACGAGCAGTACTTC. This translates into CASSEDRNFYEQYF. The whole variable domain, filled in from reference TRBV2 and TRBJ2-7, reads EPEVTQTPSHQVTQMGQEVILRCVPISNHLYFYWYRQILGQKVEFLVSFYNNEISEKSEIFDDQFSVERPDGSNFTLKIRSTKLEDSAMYFCASSEDRNFYEQYFGPGTRLTVT.

This clone has only one observation. The chain uses TRBV2 and TRBJ2-5, with TRBD2 identical over 7 bases. Trimming cost V 8 bases and J 1 base; bases outside gene matches: 4. Germline lookup yields CDR1 SNHLY and CDR2 FYNNEI. This CDR3 contains 13 residues. The CDR3 region has the DNA TGTGCCAGCCGGGCGGGGGTCCAAGAGACCCAGTACTTC. Translation gives CASRAGVQETQYF.

The chain uses TRBV13 and TRBJ2-4; tentative D call: TRBD2 (6 bases). The CDR3 sequence is 16 residues long. The V gene's germline CDR1 is PRHDT and CDR2 FYEKMQ (reference sequence). V lost 3 bases to trimming and J lost 2 bases, with 14 bases between them. In DNA, the CDR3 is TGTGCCAGCAGCTTGGAGGGCTCAGCACCCAAAAACATTCAGTACTTC. Translating it yields CASSLEGSAPKNIQYF. Using reference TRBV13 and TRBJ2-4 for the parts outside the CDR3, the full variable domain is AAGVIQSPRHLIKEKRETATLKCYPIPRHDTVYWYQQGPGQDPQFLISFYEKMQSDKGSIPDRFSAQQFSDYHSELNMSSLELGDSALYFCASSLEGSAPKNIQYFGAGTRLSVL.

The gene calls are TRBV6-1 and TRBJ2-7; D remains ambiguous. This CDR3 region has 16 residues. The V and J ends lost 0 bases and 2 bases respectively, with 14 bases between them. The germline gives CDR1 MNHNS, CDR2 SASEGT. The CDR3 nucleotides are TGTGCCAGCAGTGAAGCGCTAGGGCGGAAGCCCTACGAGCAGTACTTC. Its translation is CASSEALGRKPYEQYF.

V and J are TRBV18 and TRBJ1-3; D unclear. Per the germline V gene, CDR1 is KGHSH and CDR2 is LQKENI. V was clipped by 5 bases and J by 0 bases, with 17 bases between them. This CDR3 is built from 17 residues. The CDR3 sequence is CASSSALRLRSGNTIYF. The CDR3 DNA reads TGTGCCAGCTCATCGGCCCTCAGGCTGCGCTCTGGAAACACCATATATTTT.